This T cell receptor (beta chain) was identified during a study of T cells in Graves' hyperthyroidism and ophthalmopathy. This clonotype has a count of ten or more. Its antigen is undetermined. The PBMCs had their origin in roughly 9.4 ml of fresh peripheral blood. Study results and limitations: Classification by a 13 V-J model distinguished ophthalmopathy from stable hyperthyroidism. Ophthalmopathy was model-predicted a median around 6.1 months pre-onset.

The germline CDR1 and CDR2 sequences are DFQATT and SNEGSKA (reference sequence). The CDR3 has 15 residues. V was trimmed by 1 base and J by 3 bases, leaving 15 bases between them. Regions amplified from RNA transcripts were the TCR beta CDR3 regions. The primer set for the first-round RT-PCR of the TCR CDR3 was HTBI. TCRdb re-called the multiplex PCR reads with MiXCR, one entry per CDR3 protein. The sample has under 650,000 distinct CDR3 sequences; 15% to 20% are singletons. The receptor was isolated from a woman aged 30 to 39 with Graves' hyperthyroidism. The V call is TRBV20-1, the J call TRBJ1-1; D may be TRBD1 (6 bases). The sequencing sample was made of blood. The CDR3 sequence: CSARVGGAVDTEAFF. CDR3 nucleotides: TGCAGTGCTAGAGTTGGGGGCGCTGTGGACACTGAAGCTTTCTTT.